This T cell receptor (beta chain) was observed in a study of blood T cell repertoires in COVID-19. In the authors' workflow: Estimates of nucleated cell counts were drawn from the amplification of reference gene primers. TCRdb's table, derived via immunoSEQ multiplex PCR, lists solely in-frame clones and lacks some. That table gives V, J and clone size, and the DNA gave D and trimming. The repertoire holds fewer than 350,000 clones, 75% to 90% seen once, with approximately 5% in the top ten. The CDR3 extends over 15 amino acids. The ends were cut back, 10 bases at V and 4 bases at J, with 19 bases in the middle. Germline V gene data show CDR1 as KGHDR and CDR2 as SFDVKD.

Source material: PBMCs or T cells enriched from blood (not recorded which). The sequence derives from a man between 60 and 75 years old who had recovered from COVID-19. The rearrangement joins TRBV24-1 to TRBJ1-5; D is possibly TRBD1 (6 bases). Here the CDR3 reads CATTQREGGNQPQHF. CDR3 nucleotide sequence: TGTGCCACTACTCAACGGGAAGGGGGAAATCAGCCCCAGCATTTT.